This TCR beta chain was identified in a study of T-cell memory formation after mild COVID-19. On the study more broadly: There were largely donor-specific TCR clusters.

TCR alpha and TCR beta cDNA libraries carrying sample barcodes and UMIs came from 5'RACE with constant-segment primers. Using its own MiXCR run on the 5' RACE reads, TCRdb lists one record per CDR3 protein. This sample has around 60,000 distinct CDR3 sequences, with more than 9% found just once. Broader study findings: There were some responding clones in pre-infection memory, which suggested that cross-reactive memory had joined. Second-wave clones with a day 37 peak had unconfirmed SARS-CoV-2 specificity.

V was shortened by 7 bases and J by 0 bases, with 10 bases between the two germline ends. The germline CDR1 and CDR2 sequences are MDHEN and SYDVKM. CDR3 length: 14 residues. Worth noting for this clonotype: Its specificity is unknown.

This sequence originates from a man younger than 35 who had mild COVID-19 (a few samples of this study predate the infection). Cell type and time point are not known. Sequencing used PBMCs or a T cell subset sorted from them (not recorded which). This rearrangement joins TRBV28 to TRBJ1-5; D ambiguous. CDR3 coding DNA: TGTGCCAGCACCCCGGGAGTTAGCAATCAGCCCCAGCATTTT. Protein: CASTPGVSNQPQHF.